This TCR beta chain is from a study of patients and donors after allogeneic stem cell transplantation (dated by TCRdb to the early 2020s). The receptor library was made with RT-PCR. Data came from a NextSeq 550. The raw public data were reprocessed by TCRdb itself: fastp quality trimming at Q25, MiXCR clonotype calling, in-frame beta chains only. CDR3 protein duplicates are merged, each entry listing the most common genes and DNA. Within this sample are around 240,000 distinct CDR3 sequences, with 12% to 15% of them counted one time only. Approximately 10% of the sample is held by the ten biggest clonotypes. From a lookup of the germline V gene, CDR1 and CDR2 are SQVTM and ANQGSEA. Cut back by 0 bases and 1 base, the V and J ends lie 9 bases apart. The cysteine opens and the phenylalanine closes a CDR3 of 14 amino acids. Only the CDR3 region is kept as DNA, spanning 42 bases read in frame from base 1.

Worth noting for this clonotype: Its target antigen remains unknown. Qualities for individual bases were not recorded, and no much larger clone is one base off.

Sequenced input: blood, either unsorted or a sorted T cell fraction (not recorded which). The source is a human donor who was either an allogeneic HSCT recipient or a stem cell or donor lymphocyte infusion donor (not recorded which). It is not recorded whose cells these are; they may come from a transplant donor. The chain joins TRBV29-1 to TRBJ1-1, with an unclear D gene assignment. This receptor carries the CDR3 CSVEDPGKNTEAFF. The bases read TGCAGCGTTGAAGATCCGGGGAAGAACACTGAAGCTTTCTTT.